The rows below give T cell receptor beta chains drawn from one sample of a study of blood T cell repertoires in COVID-19. Produced via immunoSEQ multiplex PCR; TCRdb's table is partial and in-frame only. This sample carries fewer than 200,000 clones, 70% to 90% of them seen once, and the ten largest clones take about a fifth. What was sequenced was peripheral blood. These receptors all come from a man aged 55 to 70 with active or convalescent COVID-19. Both conserved end residues are part of each CDR3. A D gene is named only where the DNA matches it firmly.

j_call: TRBJ1-2
v_call: TRBV12-3/TRBV12-4
d_call: TRBD1
cdr3_aa: CASSWTGIGYTF
cdr3_nt: TGTGCCAGCAGTTGGACAGGGATCGGCTACACCTTC

j_call: TRBJ2-3
v_call: TRBV4-2
d_call: TRBD1
cdr3_aa: CASSRRQGEVSDTQYF
cdr3_nt: TGTGCCAGCAGCCGAAGACAGGGAGAAGTTTCTGATACGCAGTATTTT

j_call: TRBJ2-1
v_call: TRBV10-3
d_call: .
cdr3_aa: CAIKTVYNEQFF
cdr3_nt: TGTGCCATCAAGACAGTATACAATGAGCAGTTCTTC

j_call: TRBJ1-3
v_call: TRBV9
d_call: .
cdr3_aa: CASSFSQDTIYF
cdr3_nt: TGTGCCAGCAGCTTCAGCCAGGACACCATATATTTT

j_call: TRBJ1-1
v_call: TRBV2
d_call: .
cdr3_aa: CASNIMMNTEAFF
cdr3_nt: TGTGCCAGCAACATCATGATGAACACTGAAGCTTTCTTT

j_call: TRBJ2-7
v_call: TRBV6-5
d_call: .
cdr3_aa: CASSWSGESYEQYF
cdr3_nt: TGTGCCAGCAGTTGGTCGGGGGAGAGCTACGAGCAGTACTTC

j_call: TRBJ2-3
v_call: TRBV6-1
d_call: .
cdr3_aa: CASSESISDTQYF
cdr3_nt: TGTGCCAGCAGTGAGTCTATATCAGATACGCAGTATTTT

j_call: TRBJ1-5
v_call: TRBV18
d_call: .
cdr3_aa: CASSQGIGSNQPQHF
cdr3_nt: TGTGCCAGCTCACAGGGGATCGGCAGCAATCAGCCCCAGCATTTT

j_call: TRBJ1-2
v_call: TRBV2
d_call: TRBD1
cdr3_aa: CASSETALFEGAIYGYTF
cdr3_nt: TGTGCCAGCAGTGAAACCGCTCTCTTTGAGGGGGCCATCTATGGCTACACCTTC

j_call: TRBJ1-2
v_call: TRBV2
d_call: TRBD1
cdr3_aa: CASTPDRVGGYTF
cdr3_nt: TGTGCCAGCACCCCAGACAGGGTGGGGGGCTACACCTTC

j_call: TRBJ1-6
v_call: TRBV6-6
d_call: .
cdr3_aa: CASSYGQNNYNSPLHF
cdr3_nt: TGTGCCAGCAGTTACGGGCAGAACAACTATAATTCACCCCTCCACTTT

j_call: TRBJ1-2
v_call: TRBV24-1
d_call: TRBD1
cdr3_aa: CATSDLGAGGSSFNYGYTF
cdr3_nt: TGTGCCACCAGTGATTTAGGGGCAGGGGGCAGTTCCTTTAACTATGGCTACACCTTC

j_call: TRBJ2-2
v_call: TRBV19
d_call: .
cdr3_aa: CASSPTSTGTGELFF
cdr3_nt: TGTGCCAGTAGCCCTACGTCGACGGGGACCGGGGAGCTGTTTTTT

j_call: TRBJ2-7
v_call: TRBV29-1
d_call: TRBD1
cdr3_aa: CSVVGTGSFEQYF
cdr3_nt: TGCAGCGTTGTGGGGACAGGGTCTTTCGAGCAGTACTTC

j_call: TRBJ1-1
v_call: TRBV2
d_call: .
cdr3_aa: CASLRENTEAFF
cdr3_nt: TGTGCCAGCTTGCGGGAGAACACTGAAGCTTTCTTT

j_call: TRBJ2-7
v_call: TRBV6-2/TRBV6-3
d_call: TRBD2
cdr3_aa: CASSYSTSPYEQYF
cdr3_nt: TGTGCCAGCAGTTACTCGACTAGCCCCTACGAGCAGTACTTC

j_call: TRBJ1-4
v_call: TRBV21-1
d_call: .
cdr3_aa: CASSKRTRQGRDEKLFF
cdr3_nt: TGTGCCAGCAGCAAAAGGACAAGACAGGGGAGAGATGAAAAACTGTTTTTT